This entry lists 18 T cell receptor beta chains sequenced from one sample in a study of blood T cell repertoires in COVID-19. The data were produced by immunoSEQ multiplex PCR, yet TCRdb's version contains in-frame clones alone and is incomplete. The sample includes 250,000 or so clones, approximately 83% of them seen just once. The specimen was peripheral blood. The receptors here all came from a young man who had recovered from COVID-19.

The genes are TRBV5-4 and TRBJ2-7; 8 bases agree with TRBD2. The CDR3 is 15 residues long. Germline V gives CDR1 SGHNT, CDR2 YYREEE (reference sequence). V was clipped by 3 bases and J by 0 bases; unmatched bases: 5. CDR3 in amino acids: CASSSSGGHSYEQYV. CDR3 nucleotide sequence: TGTGCCAGCAGCTCGAGCGGGGGACACTCCTACGAGCAGTACGTC.

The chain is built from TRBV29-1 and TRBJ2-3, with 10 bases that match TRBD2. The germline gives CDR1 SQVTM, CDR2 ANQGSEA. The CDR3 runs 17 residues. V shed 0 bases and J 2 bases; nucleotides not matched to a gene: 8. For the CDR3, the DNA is TGCAGCGTTGAAGAGGGACTAGCGATTTCAACCACAGATACGCAGTATTTT. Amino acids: CSVEEGLAISTTDTQYF.

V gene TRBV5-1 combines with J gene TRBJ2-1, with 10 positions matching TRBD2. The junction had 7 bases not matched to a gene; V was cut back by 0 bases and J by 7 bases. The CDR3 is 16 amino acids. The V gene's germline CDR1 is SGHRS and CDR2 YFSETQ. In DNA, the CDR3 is TGCGCCAGCAGCTTGGTAGCTAGCGGGGGTGTGAATGAGCAGTTCTTC. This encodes CASSLVASGGVNEQFF.

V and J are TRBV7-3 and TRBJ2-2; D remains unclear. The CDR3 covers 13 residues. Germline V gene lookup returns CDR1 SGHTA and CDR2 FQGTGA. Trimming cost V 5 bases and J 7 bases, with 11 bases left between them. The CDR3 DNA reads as TGTGCCAGCAGCGCGCCCGGCGGCGGGGAGCTGTTTTTT. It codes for CASSAPGGGELFF.

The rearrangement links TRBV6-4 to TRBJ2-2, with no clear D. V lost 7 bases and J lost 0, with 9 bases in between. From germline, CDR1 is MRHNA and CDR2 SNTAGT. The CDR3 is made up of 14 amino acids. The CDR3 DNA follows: TGTGCCAGCACGCCGAGCGCGAACACCGGGGAGCTGTTTTTT. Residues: CASTPSANTGELFF.

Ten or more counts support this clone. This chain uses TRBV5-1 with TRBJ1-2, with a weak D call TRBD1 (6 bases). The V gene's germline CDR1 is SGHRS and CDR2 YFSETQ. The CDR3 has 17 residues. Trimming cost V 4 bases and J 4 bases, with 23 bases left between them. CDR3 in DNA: TGCGCCAGCAGCGCCTCCCGGGACACCGGTGGAGTCTATGGCTACACCTTC. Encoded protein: CASSASRDTGGVYGYTF.

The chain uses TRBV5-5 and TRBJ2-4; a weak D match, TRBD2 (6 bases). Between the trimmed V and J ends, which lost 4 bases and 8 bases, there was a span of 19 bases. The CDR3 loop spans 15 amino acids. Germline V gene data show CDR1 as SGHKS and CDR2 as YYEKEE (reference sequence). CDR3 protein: CASSRAGTSADIQYF. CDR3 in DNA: TGTGCCAGCAGCCGGGCGGGGACCTCCGCGGACATTCAGTACTTC.

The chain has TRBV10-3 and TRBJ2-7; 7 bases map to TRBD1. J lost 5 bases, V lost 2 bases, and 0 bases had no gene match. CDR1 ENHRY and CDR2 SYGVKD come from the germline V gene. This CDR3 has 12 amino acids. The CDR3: CAISEQGDEQYV. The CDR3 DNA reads TGTGCCATCAGTGAGCAGGGGGACGAGCAGTACGTC.

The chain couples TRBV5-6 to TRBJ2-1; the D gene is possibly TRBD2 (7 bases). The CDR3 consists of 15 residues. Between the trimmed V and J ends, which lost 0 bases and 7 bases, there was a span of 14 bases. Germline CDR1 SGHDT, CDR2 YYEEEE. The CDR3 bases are TGTGCCAGCAGCTTGGGGGGGGCCGGGAGGAATGAGCAGTTCTTC. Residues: CASSLGGAGRNEQFF.

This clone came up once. The DNA of the CDR3 is TGCGCCAGCAGCGGCGGGGGGCGAGCTTTCTTT. This encodes CASSGGGRAFF. This rearrangement joins TRBV10-1 to TRBJ1-1; D might be TRBD1 (6 bases). CDR1 and CDR2 (germline): WNHNN, SYGVQD (reference sequence). With 6 bases removed from V and 10 bases from J, the gap between germline ends came to 12 bases. CDR3 length: 11 amino acids.

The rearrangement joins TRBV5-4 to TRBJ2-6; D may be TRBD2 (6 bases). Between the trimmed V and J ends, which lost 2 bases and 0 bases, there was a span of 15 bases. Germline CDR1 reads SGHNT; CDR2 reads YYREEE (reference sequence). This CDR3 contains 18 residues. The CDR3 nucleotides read TGTGCCAGCAGCTTCGGGCGGGGCTTGTTCTCTGGGGCCAACGTCCTGACTTTC. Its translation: CASSFGRGLFSGANVLTF.

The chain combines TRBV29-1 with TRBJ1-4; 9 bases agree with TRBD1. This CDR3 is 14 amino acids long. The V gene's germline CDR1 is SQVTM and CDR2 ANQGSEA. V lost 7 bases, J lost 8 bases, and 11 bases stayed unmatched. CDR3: CSATTGQGREKLFF. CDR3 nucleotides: TGCAGCGCAACGACCGGACAGGGGCGAGAAAAACTGTTTTTT.

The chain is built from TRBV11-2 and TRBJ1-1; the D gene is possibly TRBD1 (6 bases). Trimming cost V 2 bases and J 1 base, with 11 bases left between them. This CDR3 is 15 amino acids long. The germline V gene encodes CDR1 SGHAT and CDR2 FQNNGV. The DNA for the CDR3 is TGTGCCAGCAGCTTATGGACAGATCCGAACACTGAAGCTTTCTTT. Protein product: CASSLWTDPNTEAFF. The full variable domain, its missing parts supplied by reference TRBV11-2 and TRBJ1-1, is EAGVAQSPRYKIIEKRQSVAFWCNPISGHATLYWYQQILGQGPKLLIQFQNNGVVDDSQLPKDRFSAERLKGVDSTLKIQPAKLEDSAVYLCASSLWTDPNTEAFFGQGTRLTVV.

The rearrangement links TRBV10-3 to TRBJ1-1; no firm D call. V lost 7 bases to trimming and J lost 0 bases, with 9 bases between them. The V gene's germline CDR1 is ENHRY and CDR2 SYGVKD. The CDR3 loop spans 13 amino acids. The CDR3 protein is CAITKTLNTEAFF. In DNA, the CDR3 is TGTGCCATCACCAAGACTCTGAACACTGAAGCTTTCTTT.

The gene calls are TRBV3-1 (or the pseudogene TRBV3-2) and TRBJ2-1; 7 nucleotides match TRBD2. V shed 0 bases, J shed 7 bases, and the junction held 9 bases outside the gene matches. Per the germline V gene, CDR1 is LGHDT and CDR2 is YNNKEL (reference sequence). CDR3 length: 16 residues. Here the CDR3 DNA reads TGTGCCAGCAGCCAAGACCTCCTTGGGGGGGGGAATGAGCAGTTCTTC. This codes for CASSQDLLGGGNEQFF.

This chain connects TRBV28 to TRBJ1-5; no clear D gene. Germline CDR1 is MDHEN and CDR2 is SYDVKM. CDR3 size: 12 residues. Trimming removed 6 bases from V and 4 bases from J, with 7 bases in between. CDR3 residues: CASREPNQPQHF. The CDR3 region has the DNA TGTGCCAGCAGGGAGCCGAATCAGCCCCAGCATTTT.

The CDR3, as DNA: TGTGCCAGCAGCGTAGATGGACAGGGAGTTCAGGGCTACACCTTC. Residues: CASSVDGQGVQGYTF. J is TRBJ1-2 and V is TRBV9; 8 positions match TRBD1. CDR1 SGDLS and CDR2 YYNGEE come from the germline V gene. CDR3 size: 15 residues. Losses at the gene ends were 0 bases for V and 8 bases for J; bases not matched to a gene: 9.

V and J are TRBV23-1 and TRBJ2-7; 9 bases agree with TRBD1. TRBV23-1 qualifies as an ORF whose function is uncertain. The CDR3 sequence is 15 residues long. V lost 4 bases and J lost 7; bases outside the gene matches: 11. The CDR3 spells CASSRGDRGVGEQYV. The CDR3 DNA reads TGCGCCAGCAGTCGGGGAGACAGGGGGGTCGGGGAGCAGTACGTC.